This entry concerns a single T cell receptor beta chain. This specimen belongs to a study of blood T cell repertoires in COVID-19. Source study methods: The assay estimated nucleated cells by amplifying reference gene primers. The data were produced by immunoSEQ multiplex PCR, yet TCRdb's version contains in-frame clones alone and is incomplete. V and J calls and clone size are given by that table; D and trimming were obtained from the DNA. Among just over 80,000 clones listed, around 89% were seen once. Trimming shortened V by 5 bases and J by 9 bases, and 26 bases separated the two germline ends. The V gene's germline CDR1 is LNHDA and CDR2 SQIVND (reference sequence). This CDR3 comprises 17 residues.

This sequence was found in a woman aged 45-60 years with acute COVID-19. The gene calls are TRBV19 and TRBJ2-1, with D possibly TRBD1 on 6 matching bases. The specimen sequenced was PBMCs or T cells enriched from blood (not recorded which). The CDR3 spells CASSARGSRVEGGEQFF. CDR3 in DNA: TGTGCCAGTAGTGCCCGTGGAAGTCGGGTAGAAGGGGGTGAGCAGTTCTTC.